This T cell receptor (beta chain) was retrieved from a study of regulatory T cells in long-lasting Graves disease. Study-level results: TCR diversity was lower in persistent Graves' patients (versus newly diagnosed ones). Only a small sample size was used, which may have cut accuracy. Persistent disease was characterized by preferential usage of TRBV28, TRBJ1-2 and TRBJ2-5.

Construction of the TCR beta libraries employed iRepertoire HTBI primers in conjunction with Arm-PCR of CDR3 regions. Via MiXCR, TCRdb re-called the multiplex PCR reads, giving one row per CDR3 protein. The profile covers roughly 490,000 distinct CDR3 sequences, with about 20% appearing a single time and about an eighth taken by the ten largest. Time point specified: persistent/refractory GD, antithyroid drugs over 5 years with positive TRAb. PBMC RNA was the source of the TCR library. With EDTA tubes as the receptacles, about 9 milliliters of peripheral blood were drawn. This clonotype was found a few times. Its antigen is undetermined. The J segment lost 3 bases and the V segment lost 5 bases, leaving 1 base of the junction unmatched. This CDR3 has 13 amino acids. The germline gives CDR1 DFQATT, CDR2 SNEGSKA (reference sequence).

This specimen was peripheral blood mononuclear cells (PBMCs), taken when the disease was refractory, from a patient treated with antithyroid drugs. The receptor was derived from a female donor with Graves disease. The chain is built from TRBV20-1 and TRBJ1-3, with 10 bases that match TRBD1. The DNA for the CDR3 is TGCAGTGCTGGGACAGGGGTTGGAAACACCATATATTTT. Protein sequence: CSAGTGVGNTIYF.